This T cell receptor (beta chain) was profiled in a study of T cell changes during pregnancy in multiple sclerosis. The method was immunoSEQ multiplex PCR; TCRdb's version includes in-frame clones alone and lacks a portion of them. The sample has tens of thousands of clones, 90% seen once; the top ten hold 0.43%. Germline V gene lookup returns CDR1 SGHVS and CDR2 FQNEAQ. Trimming took 5 bases from V and 3 from J, leaving 19 bases between them. CDR3 length: 16 amino acids. This TCR was recovered from a female donor with multiple sclerosis, enrolled in a pregnancy study. This material consisted of CD4+ T cells from peripheral blood mononuclear cells, taken in the third trimester of pregnancy. The rearrangement joins TRBV7-8 to TRBJ1-2, with D unresolved. As DNA, the CDR3 is TGTGCCAGCAGCCCCCAGGCAGCCCAGCTGTACTATGGCTACACCTTC. Protein sequence: CASSPQAAQLYYGYTF.